The rows below give T cell receptor beta chains drawn from one sample of a study of blood T cells in healthy people across ages. From the 5' RACE reads, TCRdb called clonotypes with MiXCR, one entry per CDR3 protein. The repertoire holds about a million distinct CDR3 sequences, with about 51% as singletons. The sample taken for sequencing was blood. These TCRs come from a woman aged 60-70 years in good health. CDR3s include the opening cysteine and the closing phenylalanine or tryptophan. Each record gives: CDR3 DNA, CDR3 protein, clone size, V gene, J gene, D gene. D genes are given only for firm matches. Part of the rows lack a size; the others show once, few, many or a class for expanded clones.

CDR3 DNA: TGTGCCAGCCTCAGGACTAGCGGGCACGAAACCACAGATACGCAGTATTTT
CDR3 protein: CASLRTSGHETTDTQYF
clone size: NA
V gene: TRBV6-2/TRBV6-3
J gene: TRBJ2-3
D gene: TRBD2

CDR3 DNA: TGCGCCAGCAGCCAGCTAGCGGGAGTACCCACAGATACGCAGTATTTT
CDR3 protein: CASSQLAGVPTDTQYF
clone size: NA
V gene: TRBV4-3
J gene: TRBJ2-3
D gene: TRBD2

CDR3 DNA: TGCGCCAGCAGCTTGGAGCCGACCGGGACAGGGCAGTTCTTC
CDR3 protein: CASSLEPTGTGQFF
clone size: NA
V gene: TRBV5-1
J gene: TRBJ2-1
D gene: TRBD1

CDR3 DNA: TGCGCCAGCAGTGGCGGGACTAGCGGGTACCAAGAGACCCAGTACTTC
CDR3 protein: CASSGGTSGYQETQYF
clone size: NA
V gene: TRBV10-1
J gene: TRBJ2-5
D gene: TRBD2

CDR3 DNA: TGTGCCAGCACCGAGTCTAGCGGGTTCACAGATACGCAGTATTTT
CDR3 protein: CASTESSGFTDTQYF
clone size: NA
V gene: TRBV2
J gene: TRBJ2-3
D gene: TRBD2

CDR3 DNA: TGTGCCAGCAGCTTAGATAACAGGGGCTACACCGGGGAGCTGTTTTTT
CDR3 protein: CASSLDNRGYTGELFF
clone size: few
V gene: TRBV11-3
J gene: TRBJ2-2
D gene: TRBD1

CDR3 DNA: TGCGCCAGCAGCCAAGATGTGGTAACCTCTGGGGCCAACGTCCAGACTTTC
CDR3 protein: CASSQDVVTSGANVQTF
clone size: NA
V gene: TRBV4-3
J gene: TRBJ2-6
D gene: NA

CDR3 DNA: TGCAGTGCTCACCTACCGGGCTACCTTCTCGAGCAGTACTTC
CDR3 protein: CSAHLPGYLLEQYF
clone size: NA
V gene: TRBV20-1
J gene: TRBJ2-7
D gene: NA

CDR3 DNA: TGTGCCAGCAGTTTGTTAGGGACTCTAAACGAGCAGTACTTC
CDR3 protein: CASSLLGTLNEQYF
clone size: NA
V gene: TRBV6-5
J gene: TRBJ2-7
D gene: NA

CDR3 DNA: TGTGCCAGCAGCCAAGGTATTAGCGGGTTCACAGATACGCAGTATTTT
CDR3 protein: CASSQGISGFTDTQYF
clone size: NA
V gene: TRBV4-2
J gene: TRBJ2-3
D gene: TRBD2

CDR3 DNA: TGTGCCGCGGGACACGCTAACTATGGCTACACCTTC
CDR3 protein: CAAGHANYGYTF
clone size: NA
V gene: TRBV6-5
J gene: TRBJ1-2
D gene: NA

CDR3 DNA: TGTGCCAGCATTATTAGGGGAGGGGCCTACGAGCAGTACTTC
CDR3 protein: CASIIRGGAYEQYF
clone size: NA
V gene: TRBV6-1
J gene: TRBJ2-7
D gene: TRBD2

CDR3 DNA: TGCGCCAGCAGGGGGTCGGGGGAGTCGTACAATGAGCAGTTCTTC
CDR3 protein: CASRGSGESYNEQFF
clone size: few
V gene: TRBV4-1
J gene: TRBJ2-1
D gene: NA

CDR3 DNA: TGTGCCAGCAGTGATGGCCGGGGGCCGATGAACACTGAAGCTTTCTTT
CDR3 protein: CASSDGRGPMNTEAFF
clone size: NA
V gene: TRBV25-1
J gene: TRBJ1-1
D gene: NA

CDR3 DNA: TGTGCCAGCAGCGTAGAGACAGGGGATGAAAAACTGTTTTTT
CDR3 protein: CASSVETGDEKLFF
clone size: NA
V gene: TRBV7-2
J gene: TRBJ1-4
D gene: TRBD1

CDR3 DNA: TGTGCCAGCAGCTTAGGACCGGGGGGCTACAATGAGCAGTTCTTC
CDR3 protein: CASSLGPGGYNEQFF
clone size: NA
V gene: TRBV7-2
J gene: TRBJ2-1
D gene: TRBD2

CDR3 DNA: TGTGCCAGCAGTGGCGGACAGTCCCACTATGGCTACACCTTC
CDR3 protein: CASSGGQSHYGYTF
clone size: few
V gene: TRBV28
J gene: TRBJ1-2
D gene: NA

CDR3 DNA: TGTGCCAGCAGCTTGGATGGCAACCTCCACTTT
CDR3 protein: CASSLDGNLHF
clone size: NA
V gene: TRBV5-5
J gene: TRBJ1-6
D gene: NA

CDR3 DNA: TGTGCCAGCAGCTACAAATTGGATGAGCAGTTCTTC
CDR3 protein: CASSYKLDEQFF
clone size: NA
V gene: TRBV7-9
J gene: TRBJ2-1
D gene: NA

CDR3 DNA: TGCAGTGCCGAAAACAGACAGCGCCCCGGCGCCAACGTCCTGACTTTC
CDR3 protein: CSAENRQRPGANVLTF
clone size: NA
V gene: TRBV20-1
J gene: TRBJ2-6
D gene: NA

CDR3 DNA: TGTGCCAGCAGCCAAGCGGGACTGGCATGGAGAGATACGCAGTATTTT
CDR3 protein: CASSQAGLAWRDTQYF
clone size: NA
V gene: TRBV14
J gene: TRBJ2-3
D gene: NA

CDR3 DNA: TGCGCCAGCAGCGCCCGGATGGCAGATACGCAGTATTTT
CDR3 protein: CASSARMADTQYF
clone size: few
V gene: TRBV4-3
J gene: TRBJ2-3
D gene: NA

CDR3 DNA: TGCGCCAGCAGCCAAATCACTAGGGTTTTCGAGCAGTACTTC
CDR3 protein: CASSQITRVFEQYF
clone size: NA
V gene: TRBV4-1
J gene: TRBJ2-7
D gene: NA

CDR3 DNA: TGCGCCAGCAGCTTGGTACGGGACAGCTCCTACAATGAGCAGTTCTTC
CDR3 protein: CASSLVRDSSYNEQFF
clone size: NA
V gene: TRBV5-1
J gene: TRBJ2-1
D gene: TRBD1

CDR3 DNA: TGTGCCAGCAGCTTAGCAGGTGAAAGTTCAAGCGAGCAGTACTTC
CDR3 protein: CASSLAGESSSEQYF
clone size: few
V gene: TRBV7-2
J gene: TRBJ2-7
D gene: NA

CDR3 DNA: TGTGCCAGCAAAGGGAAAACCTACGAGCAGTACTTC
CDR3 protein: CASKGKTYEQYF
clone size: NA
V gene: TRBV28
J gene: TRBJ2-7
D gene: NA

CDR3 DNA: TGTGCCAGCAGCCATGGCTGGGAGCAGTTCTTC
CDR3 protein: CASSHGWEQFF
clone size: NA
V gene: TRBV6-2/TRBV6-3
J gene: TRBJ2-1
D gene: NA

CDR3 DNA: TGCGCCAGCGGCCAAGTACAGGGGGGAGAGTTCTTC
CDR3 protein: CASGQVQGGEFF
clone size: NA
V gene: TRBV4-1
J gene: TRBJ2-1
D gene: TRBD1

CDR3 DNA: TGCAGTGCTAGACCTCTTACTGGGGGAGAGCAGTACTTC
CDR3 protein: CSARPLTGGEQYF
clone size: NA
V gene: TRBV20-1
J gene: TRBJ2-5
D gene: NA

CDR3 DNA: TGTGCCAGCACCCCCTTTAGCGGGAGCTCCTACAATGAGCAGTTCTTC
CDR3 protein: CASTPFSGSSYNEQFF
clone size: NA
V gene: TRBV7-2
J gene: TRBJ2-1
D gene: TRBD2

CDR3 DNA: TGTGCCAGCAGCTTGGTTAACAAAGAGACCCAGTACTTC
CDR3 protein: CASSLVNKETQYF
clone size: NA
V gene: TRBV5-4
J gene: TRBJ2-5
D gene: NA

CDR3 DNA: TGCAGTGCTTATGGTAAATTTATCTGGCAGGGTAGTAATGAGCAGTTCTTC
CDR3 protein: CSAYGKFIWQGSNEQFF
clone size: NA
V gene: TRBV20-1
J gene: TRBJ2-1
D gene: NA

CDR3 DNA: TGTGCCAGCAGCCCTCTAGACGGGAGGGAGACCCAGTACTTC
CDR3 protein: CASSPLDGRETQYF
clone size: NA
V gene: TRBV12-3/TRBV12-4
J gene: TRBJ2-5
D gene: TRBD2

CDR3 DNA: TGTGCCAGCTCACCATTGCAGGGGAACCAAGAGACCCAGTACTTC
CDR3 protein: CASSPLQGNQETQYF
clone size: NA
V gene: TRBV18
J gene: TRBJ2-5
D gene: NA

CDR3 DNA: TGCAGCGTGGGGACAGGGGGCCGGTTCCAGTATTTT
CDR3 protein: CSVGTGGRFQYF
clone size: NA
V gene: TRBV29-1
J gene: TRBJ2-3
D gene: TRBD1

CDR3 DNA: TGTGCCAGCCGCCAAGTTCAGGGACAGGGGGCATCTGGGGCCAACGTCCTGACTTTC
CDR3 protein: CASRQVQGQGASGANVLTF
clone size: once
V gene: TRBV3-1
J gene: TRBJ2-6
D gene: TRBD1

CDR3 DNA: TGCGCCAGCAGCTGGACTAGCGGCCCTCGAGCCAATGAGCAGTTCTTC
CDR3 protein: CASSWTSGPRANEQFF
clone size: few
V gene: TRBV5-1
J gene: TRBJ2-1
D gene: TRBD2

CDR3 DNA: TGTGCCAGCAGTTTTTATTCTCAGGGCCACGAGCAGTACTTC
CDR3 protein: CASSFYSQGHEQYF
clone size: few
V gene: TRBV6-2/TRBV6-3
J gene: TRBJ2-7
D gene: NA

CDR3 DNA: TGCGCCGGCAGTTCTCAAAACTATGGCTACACCTTC
CDR3 protein: CAGSSQNYGYTF
clone size: NA
V gene: TRBV5-1
J gene: TRBJ1-2
D gene: NA

CDR3 DNA: TGCAGTGCTATGGCTCGTGGGAACCTCCAAGAGACCCAGTACTTC
CDR3 protein: CSAMARGNLQETQYF
clone size: NA
V gene: TRBV20-1
J gene: TRBJ2-5
D gene: NA

CDR3 DNA: TGTGCCAGCAGCCTCTCGCGGGCCTACCAAGAGACCCAGTACTTC
CDR3 protein: CASSLSRAYQETQYF
clone size: few
V gene: TRBV11-2
J gene: TRBJ2-5
D gene: NA

CDR3 DNA: TGTGCCAGCAGCCAAGACCTAGTTAGCAATCAGCCCCAGCATTTT
CDR3 protein: CASSQDLVSNQPQHF
clone size: NA
V gene: TRBV3-1
J gene: TRBJ1-5
D gene: NA

CDR3 DNA: TGCGCCAGCAGCCGAGACCGGGACAGGGGAAACATTCAGTACTTC
CDR3 protein: CASSRDRDRGNIQYF
clone size: NA
V gene: TRBV4-1
J gene: TRBJ2-4
D gene: TRBD1

CDR3 DNA: TGTGCCAGCAGCTTAGTCCTAGACACCTACGAGCAGTACTTC
CDR3 protein: CASSLVLDTYEQYF
clone size: NA
V gene: TRBV7-8
J gene: TRBJ2-7
D gene: NA

CDR3 DNA: TGTGCCAGCAGCTTGGTCTCGGATGGAAAACTGTTTTTT
CDR3 protein: CASSLVSDGKLFF
clone size: NA
V gene: TRBV5-6
J gene: TRBJ1-4
D gene: NA

CDR3 DNA: TGTGCCAGCAGCTTAAATGGGGACAGGGGGGGCTATGGCTACACCTTC
CDR3 protein: CASSLNGDRGGYGYTF
clone size: NA
V gene: TRBV7-2
J gene: TRBJ1-2
D gene: TRBD1

CDR3 DNA: TGTGCCAGCAACCGAAGGCAGGGCGCCTACGAGCAGTACTTC
CDR3 protein: CASNRRQGAYEQYF
clone size: NA
V gene: TRBV27
J gene: TRBJ2-7
D gene: NA

CDR3 DNA: TGTGCCAGCAGCCACACAGGGTTTTGGGAAAAACTGTTTTTT
CDR3 protein: CASSHTGFWEKLFF
clone size: NA
V gene: TRBV11-2
J gene: TRBJ1-4
D gene: NA

CDR3 DNA: TGTGCCAGCAGCTTAGTTCAGGTAAACAATGAGCAGTTCTTC
CDR3 protein: CASSLVQVNNEQFF
clone size: NA
V gene: TRBV7-9
J gene: TRBJ2-1
D gene: NA

CDR3 DNA: TGTGCCAGCAGCTCCCTGTGGGGGGAGCAGCGGGAGGGATACAATGAGCGGTTCTTC
CDR3 protein: CASSSLWGEQREGYNERFF
clone size: NA
V gene: TRBV7-2
J gene: TRBJ2-1
D gene: TRBD2